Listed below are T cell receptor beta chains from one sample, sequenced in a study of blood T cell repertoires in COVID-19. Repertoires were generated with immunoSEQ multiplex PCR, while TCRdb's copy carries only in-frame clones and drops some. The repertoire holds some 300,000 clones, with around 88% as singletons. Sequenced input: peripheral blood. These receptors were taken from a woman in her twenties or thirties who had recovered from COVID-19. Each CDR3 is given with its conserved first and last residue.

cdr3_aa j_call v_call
CATSSLDRGNSPLHF TRBJ1-6 TRBV15
CASSPTFRGGSAEAFF TRBJ1-1 TRBV19
CASSLTGGKETQYF TRBJ2-5 TRBV5-1
CASSLASGGSYNEQFF TRBJ2-1 TRBV5-6
CASRTRDSDTEAFF TRBJ1-1 TRBV19
CASWDRSYEQYF TRBJ2-7 TRBV5-1
CAISESTVTDTQYF TRBJ2-3 TRBV10-3
CASSLARGYEAFF TRBJ1-1 TRBV11-2
CASSTGQGRGRTEAFF TRBJ1-1 TRBV5-1
CASSKAGGGWAGGYTF TRBJ1-2 TRBV21-1
CASIYSRGRPGNTIYF TRBJ1-3 TRBV2
CASSIEGGSNEQFF TRBJ2-1 TRBV19
CASSWTVANTGELFF TRBJ2-2 TRBV3-1/TRBV3-2
CASSLVGQGRDNSPLHF TRBJ1-6 TRBV5-6
CAWSYTGNQPQHF TRBJ1-5 TRBV30
CASSGGGDFNEQFF TRBJ2-1 TRBV11-3
CASSQKRDSYTDTQYF TRBJ2-3 TRBV3-1/TRBV3-2
CASSRTGGYYGYTF TRBJ1-2 TRBV2
CASSLAAGYGYTF TRBJ1-2 TRBV12-3/TRBV12-4
CATSGYREPYEQYF TRBJ2-7 TRBV24-1
CATETAGLSNQPQHF TRBJ1-5 TRBV19
CASSIAGGQETQYF TRBJ2-5 TRBV6-6
CASSSIAGAPEEQYF TRBJ2-7 TRBV27
CASSEAKASGGNYNEQFF TRBJ2-1 TRBV6-1
CASTLRGGHSWGYTF TRBJ1-2 TRBV28
CASSRGAEKGETQYF TRBJ2-5 TRBV5-4
CASSLAEGQGFPTNEKLFF TRBJ1-4 TRBV7-8
CAGGRAREAFF TRBJ1-1 TRBV6-6
CASSVSSGGEETQYF TRBJ2-5 TRBV9
CASRGLAGTYEQYF TRBJ2-7 TRBV27
CASSQELHRSYEQYF TRBJ2-7 TRBV4-1
CASSPTGVVGYTF TRBJ1-2 TRBV9
CASSEEEGEAFF TRBJ1-1 TRBV7-9
CASSEDRDDYGYTF TRBJ1-2 TRBV5-1
CASSPLVVDQPQHF TRBJ1-5 TRBV7-2
CASSPGTLYEQYF TRBJ2-7 TRBV9
CASRPTGDYGYTF TRBJ1-2 TRBV5-6
CASRDRPQGNQPQHF TRBJ1-5 TRBV19
CASRLYSSGNTIYF TRBJ1-3 TRBV28
CASSLEQGGYTF TRBJ1-2 TRBV7-9
CAISVRSRGSEQYF TRBJ2-7 TRBV10-3
CASSLSRQGIGQPQHF TRBJ1-5 TRBV7-9
CASSPRDRVFEQYF TRBJ2-7 TRBV5-6
CASAPLAGDVYEQFF TRBJ2-1 TRBV7-2
CASSTDRYSNQPQHF TRBJ1-5 TRBV5-6